This T cell receptor beta chain originates from a study of HIV-infected patients and healthy controls. Study details: Early therapy brought no consistent CD8 count shift, though the CD4:CD8 ratio rose a little.

V shed 5 bases and J shed 0 bases, with 10 bases lying between them. Germline V gene sequence: CDR1 MNHEY, CDR2 SVGEGT. The CDR3 consists of 14 residues. About 480 ng RNA was reverse transcribed with alpha and beta constant-region primers. Each of the alpha and beta chains got its own library through chain-specific third strand synthesis with indices. MiXCR, applied by TCRdb to the 5' RACE reads, yields one record per CDR3 protein. In the table there are some 12,000 distinct CDR3 sequences, 9.3% of which are singletons. Whole blood was used without fractionation, so all unsorted peripheral T cells were included. Donors were HIV-infected adults who had not yet started antiretroviral therapy but were about to begin. Whole-study findings and limits: MAIT alpha-chain CDR3s were frequent in healthy controls, depleted in HIV+.

In its sample, this clonotype was seen many times. What it binds is unknown. The receptor was derived from an adult with HIV infection. The donor label of this sample is uncertain. Here the sequenced sample was blood, taken before antiretroviral therapy. The chain recombines TRBV6-2 or TRBV6-3 with TRBJ1-2; D gene ambiguous. In DNA form, the CDR3 reads TGTGCCAGCAGTGTCGACGGCTCTAACTATGGCTACACCTTC. This codes for CASSVDGSNYGYTF.